Each of the 21 T cell receptor beta chains below was sequenced from the same sample in a study of T cells in Graves' hyperthyroidism and ophthalmopathy. Researchers took RNA transcripts and amplified the TCR beta CDR3 regions from them. HTBI primers were used for first-round RT-PCR of the TCR CDR3. TCRdb redid the calling of the multiplex PCR reads with MiXCR, one entry per CDR3 protein. Of over 500,000 distinct CDR3 sequences detected, 17% appear once; the ten largest clones hold about 16%. Sequenced sample: blood. These receptors were obtained from a woman under 30 with Graves' ophthalmopathy.

Here the CDR3 DNA reads TGTGCCAGTAGTATAGATCCCCCCTCCAACTACTACTACAATGAGCAGTTCTTC. This encodes CASSIDPPSNYYYNEQFF. The chain has TRBV19 and TRBJ2-1; D call uncertain. V gave up 0 bases and J gave up 3 bases, with 18 bases separating them. This CDR3 spans 18 amino acids. Germline CDR1 is LNHDA and CDR2 is SQIVND (reference sequence).

In this sample, this clonotype turned up a few times. This rearrangement joins TRBV5-1 to TRBJ1-4; no firm D call. There are 14 residues in the CDR3. V was pared by 4 bases and J by 6 bases, with 13 bases between. Germline V lookup: CDR1 SGHRS, CDR2 YFSETQ. DNA of the CDR3: TGCGCCAGCAGCCAGGACGAGCTGGATGAAAAACTGTTTTTT. Protein: CASSQDELDEKLFF. The whole variable domain, filled in from reference TRBV5-1 and TRBJ1-4, reads KAGVTQTPRYLIKTRGQQVTLSCSPISGHRSVSWYQQTPGQGLQFLFEYFSETQRNKGNFPGRFSGRQFSNSRSEMNVSTLELGDSALYLCASSQDELDEKLFFGSGTQLSVL.

The rearrangement links TRBV6-2 or TRBV6-3 to TRBJ1-1, with 8 positions matching TRBD1. Germline V lookup: CDR1 MNHEY, CDR2 SVGEGT. There are 15 residues in the CDR3. V was clipped by 5 bases and J by 1 base; unmatched bases: 6. CDR3 nucleotides: TGTGCCAGCAGTGTTTGGACAGGGAGGAACACTGAAGCTTTCTTT. Its translation: CASSVWTGRNTEAFF.

This chain joins TRBV24-1 and TRBJ2-3; TRBD2 agrees at 10 bases. Germline assignment: CDR1 KGHDR and CDR2 SFDVKD. V trimming: 6 bases; J trimming: 5 bases; junction bases outside the gene matches: 7. The CDR3 sequence is 15 residues long. The CDR3 nucleotides read TGTGCCACCAGTTCTCTTAGCGGGAGGCTAGATACGCAGTATTTT. Residues: CATSSLSGRLDTQYF.

This clonotype was recorded a few times. The rearrangement links TRBV6-6 to TRBJ1-1, with D possibly being TRBD1 (5 bases). The CDR3 loop spans 13 amino acids. V dropped 1 base and J dropped 8 bases, with 11 bases sitting between them. The germline gives CDR1 MNHNY, CDR2 SVGAGI (reference sequence). CDR3 residues: CASSYWGSAEAFF. In nucleotides, the CDR3 is TGTGCCAGCAGTTACTGGGGCTCGGCGGAAGCTTTCTTT.

This clonotype was seen ten or more times. The genes are TRBV7-9 and TRBJ2-1; 7 bases are shared with TRBD2. This CDR3 contains 14 residues. The V gene end was trimmed by 5 bases and the J gene end by 7 bases; junction bases not matched to a gene: 8. In germline, CDR1 is SEHNR, CDR2 FQNEAQ (reference sequence). The chain's CDR3 is CASSRGSAMNEQFF. Written as DNA, the CDR3 is TGTGCCAGCAGCCGCGGGAGCGCCATGAATGAGCAGTTCTTC.

This clonotype has at least ten counts. The chain carries TRBV6-1 and TRBJ2-5; TRBD2 agrees at 8 bases. Germline loops: CDR1 MNHNS, CDR2 SASEGT. Trimming cost V 2 bases and J 5 bases; bases outside gene matches: 7. The CDR3 length is 15 residues. The CDR3 protein is CASSESSGSMETQYF. DNA for the CDR3: TGTGCCAGCAGTGAATCCAGCGGGAGTATGGAGACCCAGTACTTC.

This clonotype appeared many times. The chain has TRBV7-3 and TRBJ2-5, with 8 bases matching TRBD2. Germline assignment: CDR1 SGHTA and CDR2 FQGTGA. J was trimmed by 5 bases and V by 4 bases; bases with no gene match: 18. There are 18 residues in the CDR3. As DNA, the CDR3 is TGTGCCAGCAGCTCCAGCGGGGGCCTGATCAGAACGGGGGAGACCCAGTACTTC. Its protein product is CASSSSGGLIRTGETQYF.

This clonotype was seen a handful of times. CDR3 protein: CASSQYRASRGDEQFF. The CDR3 DNA reads as TGCGCCAGCAGCCAGTACCGGGCCTCCCGGGGCGATGAGCAGTTCTTC. The chain couples TRBV4-1 to TRBJ2-1; either TRBD1 or TRBD2 may fit D (5 bases each). V was cut by 3 bases and J by 8 bases, with 20 bases left in between. This CDR3 region has 16 residues. Per germline, CDR1 MGHRA and CDR2 YSYEKL.

This clonotype came up a few times. The V call is TRBV15, the J call TRBJ1-5; no firm D call. Germline-derived CDR1 and CDR2 are LNHNV and YYDKDF (reference sequence). V was trimmed by 0 bases and J by 0 bases, leaving 9 bases between them. This CDR3 spans 16 amino acids. CDR3 protein: CATSRDAIHSNQPQHF. CDR3 DNA: TGTGCCACCAGCAGAGACGCGATCCATAGCAATCAGCCCCAGCATTTT.

Ten or more counts support this clonotype. This chain connects TRBV6-1 to TRBJ2-5, with 7 bases aligning to TRBD2. The V and J ends lost 4 bases and 4 bases, in that order; junction bases with no gene match: 3. The CDR3 contains 13 residues. Germline CDR1 MNHNS, CDR2 SASEGT. The CDR3 nucleotides read TGTGCCAGCAGTGGGGGCGGGAGAGAGACCCAGTACTTC. It specifies CASSGGGRETQYF.

This clonotype showed up many times. The J gene is TRBJ1-1, the V gene TRBV11-2, with TRBD1 matching 7 bases. Germline CDR1 SGHAT, CDR2 FQNNGV. The CDR3 runs 14 residues. The ends lost 4 bases at V and 3 bases at J; junction bases unmatched: 5. The CDR3: CASSWTGLDTEAFF. The CDR3 nucleotides are TGTGCCAGCAGCTGGACAGGCTTGGACACTGAAGCTTTCTTT.

This clonotype was detected only a few times. The chain employs TRBV19 and TRBJ1-5; no reliable D call. This CDR3 spans 14 amino acids. The germline CDR1 and CDR2 sequences are LNHDA and SQIVND (reference sequence). V gave up 5 bases and J gave up 0 bases, with 8 bases separating them. CDR3 protein: CASSPSASNQPQHF. The DNA for the CDR3 is TGTGCCAGTAGTCCTTCTGCTAGCAATCAGCCCCAGCATTTT. The full variable domain, in which reference TRBV19 and TRBJ1-5 provide the parts outside the CDR3, is DGGITQSPKYLFRKEGQNVTLSCEQNLNHDAMYWYRQDPGQGLRLIYYSQIVNDFQKGDIAEGYSVSREKKESFPLTVTSAQKNPTAFYLCASSPSASNQPQHFGDGTRLSIL.

This clonotype was recorded at least ten times. This chain uses TRBV30 with TRBJ1-1; D ambiguous. V lost 3 bases and J lost 3, with 17 bases in between. Germline values: CDR1 GTSNPN, CDR2 SVGIG (reference sequence). This CDR3 is 15 amino acids long. The CDR3 nucleotides read TGTGCCTGGAGATACGACCCCGAAGTGGACACTGAAGCTTTCTTT. As protein: CAWRYDPEVDTEAFF.

Many counts were recorded for this clonotype. This chain joins TRBV6-1 and TRBJ1-1; the D is unclear. The CDR3 loop spans 14 amino acids. V was trimmed by 7 bases and J by 7 bases, leaving 19 bases between them. CDR1 and CDR2 from the germline V gene are MNHNS and SASEGT. DNA for the CDR3: TGTGCCAGCACAAGAAAGATCGAACGTGGTGAAGCTTTCTTT. This sequence encodes CASTRKIERGEAFF.

This clonotype came up many times. The chain couples TRBV3-1 to TRBJ1-2, with 10 bases aligning to TRBD1. The germline V gene encodes CDR1 LGHDT and CDR2 YNNKEL (reference sequence). There are 14 residues in the CDR3. V lost 5 bases to trimming and J lost 5 bases; unmatched junction nucleotides: 5. The CDR3 loop reads CASSYGTGVYGYTF. The CDR3 nucleotides are TGTGCCAGCAGCTACGGGACAGGGGTGTATGGCTACACCTTC.

In its sample, this clonotype was seen a few times. The V and J genes are TRBV9 and TRBJ2-5; 7 nucleotides match TRBD2. The CDR3 contains 14 residues. V was clipped by 4 bases and J by 5 bases; unmatched bases: 8. Germline V gene data show CDR1 as SGDLS and CDR2 as YYNGEE. The CDR3 coding sequence is TGTGCCAGCAGCCCCTGGACTAGTTCGGAGACCCAGTACTTC. As protein: CASSPWTSSETQYF.

This clonotype was counted a few times. This rearrangement joins TRBV13 to TRBJ2-7; possible D gene TRBD2, 5 bases. Germline V lookup: CDR1 PRHDT, CDR2 FYEKMQ (reference sequence). The CDR3 length is 14 residues. V was clipped by 5 bases and J by 3 bases, with 14 bases between them. This CDR3 reads CASSARTGNYEQYF. CDR3 nucleotides: TGTGCCAGCAGCGCCCGGACGGGAAACTACGAGCAGTACTTC.

This clonotype was seen at least ten times. The rearrangement joins TRBV6-2 or TRBV6-3 to TRBJ1-1, with D possibly TRBD1 on 5 matching bases. CDR3 size: 15 residues. The germline V gene has CDR1 MNHEY and CDR2 SVGEGT. Trimming left V 0 bases short and J 2 bases short, with 10 bases between. CDR3 sequence (DNA): TGTGCCAGCAGTTACTCGAGTGGGGGAAACACTGAAGCTTTCTTT. Its protein product is CASSYSSGGNTEAFF.

The rearrangement joins TRBV7-9 to TRBJ1-5; 7 nucleotides line up with TRBD1. The CDR3 spans 14 residues. V shed 7 bases and J 3 bases; nucleotides not matched to a gene: 6. The germline gives CDR1 SEHNR, CDR2 FQNEAQ (reference sequence). The CDR3 loop is CASTTTGNNQPQHF. The CDR3 DNA reads TGTGCCAGCACCACGACAGGGAACAATCAGCCCCAGCATTTT.

The sample holds many counts of this clonotype. The rearrangement joins TRBV7-8 to TRBJ1-1; tentative D call: TRBD1 (6 bases). Germline V gene lookup returns CDR1 SGHVS and CDR2 FQNEAQ. The CDR3 loop spans 14 amino acids. Trimming left V 1 base short and J 6 bases short, with 12 bases between. The CDR3 region has the DNA TGTGCCAGCAGCTTAGGTCAGGGGCTGGCTGAAGCTTTCTTT. Translating gives CASSLGQGLAEAFF.